This entry lists 32 T cell receptor beta chains sequenced from one sample in a study of blood T cells in healthy people across ages (dated by TCRdb to the mid-2010s). The receptor library was made with 5' RACE. The sample was run on an Illumina HiSeq 2500. The second PCR ran for roughly 7 to 12 cycles and used a J-beta primer mix along with a sample-barcoded 5' primer. TCRdb reran the public reads through fastp at Q25 and MiXCR, keeping productive beta chains. Rows are unified per CDR3 protein, each entry keeping the most common DNA and genes. This sample is represented by around 1.5 million distinct CDR3 sequences; almost 60% of them were singletons. The ten biggest clones cover 5.5% to 8% of the sample. The sequenced sample consisted of blood. The source is a man aged 18 to 29 in good health.

The chain links TRBV29-1 to TRBJ2-7; D is perhaps TRBD2 (6 bases). Trimming left V 1 base short and J 3 bases short, with 16 bases between. CDR1 is SQVTM and CDR2 is ANQGSEA in the germline V gene. The CDR3 has 15 residues. CDR3 nucleotide sequence: TGCAGCGTTGAAGCCGGGCAGGGAGGAGTCTACGAGCAGTACTTC. Protein product: CSVEAGQGGVYEQYF.

The CDR3 spells CASSLEASGPTYEQYF. CDR3 DNA sequence: TGTGCCAGCAGCTTGGAGGCTAGCGGGCCTACCTACGAGCAGTACTTC. The rearrangement links TRBV5-4 to TRBJ2-7; 8 bases match TRBD2. In germline, CDR1 is SGHNT, CDR2 YYREEE (reference sequence). The J segment lost 2 bases and the V segment lost 0 bases, leaving 7 bases of the junction unmatched. The CDR3 spans 16 residues.

This clonotype was counted between two and nine times. The chain links TRBV5-5 to TRBJ2-4, with 7 bases lining up with TRBD1. Per germline, CDR1 SGHKS and CDR2 YYEKEE (reference sequence). Trimming took 1 base from V and 0 from J; bases not matched to a gene: 1. The CDR3 extends over 15 amino acids. CDR3 sequence (DNA): TGTGCCAGCAGCTTGAGGGGGCCAGCCAAAAACATTCAGTACTTC. Its protein is CASSLRGPAKNIQYF. The variable domain in full, with the rest retrieved from reference TRBV5-5 and TRBJ2-4, is DAGVTQSPTHLIKTRGQQVTLRCSPISGHKSVSWYQQVLGQGPQFIFQYYEKEERGRGNFPDRFSARQFPNYSSELNVNALLLGDSALYLCASSLRGPAKNIQYFGAGTRLSVL.

This clonotype was seen a handful of times. The chain joins TRBV7-8 to TRBJ2-7, with D perhaps matching TRBD1 (5 bases). Per germline, CDR1 SGHVS and CDR2 FQNEAQ. Trimming shortened V by 2 bases and J by 6 bases, and 8 bases separated the two germline ends. This CDR3 has 12 amino acids. The CDR3 is CASSLLTAEQYF. In nucleotides, the CDR3 is TGTGCCAGCAGCTTATTGACAGCCGAGCAGTACTTC.

The V call is TRBV7-6, the J call TRBJ1-2, with D tentatively TRBD1 (6 bases). The CDR3 is made up of 15 amino acids. The germline V and J ends were trimmed by 4 bases and 4 bases, with 16 bases remaining between them. In germline, CDR1 is SGHVS, CDR2 FNYEAQ. In DNA form, the CDR3 reads TGTGCCAGCAGCTCTCAACAGGGTTGGAGCTATGGCTACACCTTC. It specifies CASSSQQGWSYGYTF.

The chain couples TRBV10-2 to TRBJ1-1; 9 bases match TRBD1. V lost 0 bases and J lost 7; bases outside the gene matches: 3. CDR1 is WSHSY and CDR2 is SAAADI in the germline V gene. The length of the CDR3 is 14 residues. DNA of the CDR3: TGCGCCAGCAGTGAGTCGGGGACAGGGTTTGAAGCTTTCTTT. Translating it yields CASSESGTGFEAFF.

This clonotype was observed at least ten times. This sequence joins TRBV27 and TRBJ2-1, with TRBD2 identical over 11 bases. Germline V CDR1 and CDR2: MNHEY, SMNVEV (reference sequence). V was clipped by 5 bases and J by 5 bases; unmatched bases: 5. The CDR3 extends over 15 amino acids. The CDR3 sequence is CASSPGTSGHNEQFF. The CDR3, as DNA: TGTGCCAGCAGTCCCGGGACTAGCGGCCACAATGAGCAGTTCTTC.

The V and J genes are TRBV6-1 and TRBJ2-3, with unresolved D. Germline V gene lookup returns CDR1 MNHNS and CDR2 SASEGT. V was shortened by 3 bases and J by 4 bases, with 14 bases between the two germline ends. The CDR3 is made up of 15 amino acids. The chain's CDR3 is CASSDTIKTPDTQYF. CDR3 coding DNA: TGTGCCAGCAGTGACACCATCAAGACACCAGATACGCAGTATTTT.

This clonotype was observed a single time. The V gene is TRBV25-1, the J gene TRBJ1-2; a possible D gene is TRBD1 (5 bases). The CDR3 has 12 residues. Per germline, CDR1 MGHDK and CDR2 SYGVNS. V was shortened by 5 bases and J by 8 bases, with 12 bases between the two germline ends. CDR3 sequence reads: CASSLGDRGYTF. CDR3 DNA sequence: TGTGCCAGCAGTTTGGGGGATCGGGGCTACACCTTC.

In its sample, this clonotype was seen many times. This chain links TRBV29-1 with TRBJ2-7; tentative D call: TRBD1 (8 bases). Germline CDR1 SQVTM, CDR2 ANQGSEA. Trimming pared 6 bases from V and 6 bases from J, leaving 18 bases between. The CDR3 is 13 amino acids. This CDR3 reads CSVNRGGVGEQYF. The CDR3 bases are TGCAGCGTAAACAGGGGGGGAGTCGGCGAGCAGTACTTC.

This chain uses TRBV12-3 or TRBV12-4 with TRBJ1-2, with D unresolved. This CDR3 region has 14 residues. Trimming pared 2 bases from V and 0 bases from J, leaving 7 bases between. DNA of the CDR3: TGTGCCAGCAGTTTATTTGCTACTAACTATGGCTACACCTTC. It encodes CASSLFATNYGYTF.

This clonotype was seen a single time. The chain recombines TRBV27 with TRBJ2-7, with D hard to call. The germline V gene has CDR1 MNHEY and CDR2 SMNVEV (reference sequence). V dropped 6 bases and J dropped 4 bases, with 13 bases sitting between them. The CDR3 runs to 13 residues. CDR3 sequence: CASRKDGGYEQYF. Here the CDR3 DNA reads TGTGCCAGCAGAAAGGACGGTGGATACGAGCAGTACTTC.

The count of this clonotype is one. The chain joins TRBV27 to TRBJ2-3; 8 nucleotides match TRBD2. Germline loops: CDR1 MNHEY, CDR2 SMNVEV (reference sequence). The CDR3 sequence is 17 residues long. The junction had 8 bases not matched to a gene; V was cut back by 2 bases and J by 1 base. CDR3 nucleotide sequence: TGTGCCAGCAGTTTAAGTCCGGGACTAGGCCGCACAGATACGCAGTATTTT. It yields the protein CASSLSPGLGRTDTQYF.

The genes are TRBV29-1 and TRBJ2-5, with TRBD2 matching 8 bases. The germline CDR1 and CDR2 sequences are SQVTM and ANQGSEA. This CDR3 region has 13 residues. V lost 4 bases to trimming and J lost 5 bases; unmatched junction nucleotides: 6. CDR3 nucleotides: TGCAGCGTTGCGGGGACTAGAGGGGAGACCCAGTACTTC. Protein product: CSVAGTRGETQYF.

V gene TRBV29-1 combines with J gene TRBJ1-2, with a possible D match to TRBD1 (5 bases). The CDR3 sequence is 14 residues long. Germline V gene sequence: CDR1 SQVTM, CDR2 ANQGSEA. The V gene lost 6 bases and the J gene lost 2 bases, with 16 bases spanning the gap. The CDR3 DNA follows: TGCAGCGTCCCCGGACAAGGCCTAAACTATGGCTACACCTTC. Translated, it gives CSVPGQGLNYGYTF.

This clonotype was seen more than once but under ten times. The chain joins TRBV7-9 to TRBJ2-4, with D unclear. The J call is doubtful: the DNA matches TRBJ2-7 better. The CDR3 is made up of 12 amino acids. The germline gives CDR1 SEHNR, CDR2 FQNEAQ (reference sequence). CDR3 nucleotide sequence: TGTGCCAGCAGCTCGGAAGGAAGCGAGCAGTACTTC. It specifies CASSSEGSEQYF.

The genes are TRBV29-1 and TRBJ2-7, with a possible D match to TRBD1 (6 bases). Between the trimmed V and J ends, which lost 4 bases and 1 base, there was a span of 17 bases. Germline lookup yields CDR1 SQVTM and CDR2 ANQGSEA. The CDR3 spans 15 residues. DNA for the CDR3: TGCAGCGTTGCTGGACAGAACCCTGGGTCCTACGAGCAGTACTTC. Protein: CSVAGQNPGSYEQYF.

J is TRBJ2-3 and V is TRBV12-3 or TRBV12-4; 11 nucleotides align to TRBD2. The CDR3 contains 17 residues. After removal of 3 bases from V and 2 bases from J, the junction contained 7 bases not matched to a gene. As DNA, the CDR3 is TGTGCCAGCAGTTTCCGGGCTAGCGGGGGGCCCACAGATACGCAGTATTTT. Residues: CASSFRASGGPTDTQYF.

This clonotype was recorded at least ten times. V is TRBV29-1 and J is TRBJ2-7, with a possible D match to TRBD1 (6 bases). With 4 bases removed from V and 8 bases from J, the gap between germline ends came to 15 bases. Germline values: CDR1 SQVTM, CDR2 ANQGSEA. The CDR3 sequence is 12 residues long. For the CDR3, the DNA is TGCAGCGTTGCGACGGACAGTCCCCAGCAGTACTTC. As protein: CSVATDSPQQYF.

The chain uses TRBV6-2 or TRBV6-3 and TRBJ2-5; no clear D. This CDR3 has 12 residues. V lost 3 bases and J lost 5, with 7 bases in between. CDR1 is MNHEY and CDR2 is SVGEGT in the germline V gene. CDR3 sequence reads: CASSYTEETQYF. In DNA form, the CDR3 reads TGTGCCAGCAGTTATACCGAGGAGACCCAGTACTTC.

The rearrangement links TRBV3-1 to TRBJ1-2; 9 bases match TRBD1. The J segment lost 8 bases and the V segment lost 2 bases, leaving 12 bases of the junction unmatched. This CDR3 comprises 16 residues. In germline, CDR1 is LGHDT, CDR2 YNNKEL (reference sequence). Here the CDR3 DNA reads TGTGCCAGCAGCCAACCCGGACAGGGGAATTTTTTCGGCTACACCTTC. It yields the protein CASSQPGQGNFFGYTF.

This sequence joins TRBV13 and TRBJ2-4; D remains ambiguous. Gene TRBJ2-7 matches the end of the DNA better, so the J call may be wrong. The CDR3 length is 14 residues. Germline V gene data show CDR1 as PRHDT and CDR2 as FYEKMQ (reference sequence). The CDR3 DNA reads as TGTGCCAGCAGTAGTCTGAACGCTGTCTACGAGCAGTACTTC. Protein sequence: CASSSLNAVYEQYF.

The J gene is TRBJ1-1, the V gene TRBV12-3 or TRBV12-4; possibly TRBD1 for D (5 bases). Trimming took off 3 bases at V and 3 bases at J, with 8 bases between the two ends. This CDR3 has 13 residues. In DNA form, the CDR3 reads TGTGCCAGCAGTTTCCGACAGCACACTGAAGCTTTCTTT. Protein product: CASSFRQHTEAFF.

The genes are TRBV12-3 or TRBV12-4 and TRBJ2-4; 7 bases map to TRBD2. The CDR3 runs to 15 residues. The junction had 8 bases not matched to a gene; V was cut back by 1 base and J by 8 bases. In DNA, the CDR3 is TGTGCCAGCAGTTTAGGCGGGAGAGGTGTCGACATTCAGTACTTC. Its protein is CASSLGGRGVDIQYF.

This clonotype was picked up a small number of times. The rearrangement uses TRBV28 and TRBJ2-7; 7 bases are shared with TRBD2. Germline CDR1 and CDR2: MDHEN and SYDVKM. This CDR3 is built from 14 residues. After removal of 4 bases from V and 2 bases from J, the junction contained 5 bases not matched to a gene. CDR3 DNA sequence: TGTGCCAGCAGTTGGGGGGGGTCTCCCTACGAGCAGTACTTC. Amino acid sequence: CASSWGGSPYEQYF.

V gene TRBV24-1 combines with J gene TRBJ2-1; 14 nucleotides match TRBD2. With V trimmed by 4 bases and J by 6 bases, 7 bases remained unmatched. The CDR3 is made up of 17 amino acids. CDR1 and CDR2 from the germline V gene are KGHDR and SFDVKD. CDR3 residues: CATSDPGTSGSSNEQFF. The CDR3 DNA reads as TGTGCCACCAGTGACCCTGGGACTAGCGGGAGTTCCAATGAGCAGTTCTTC.

The chain uses TRBV5-1 and TRBJ2-3; TRBD2 might be the D (7 bases). This CDR3 is 14 amino acids long. V dropped 4 bases and J dropped 4 bases, with 13 bases sitting between them. Germline lookup yields CDR1 SGHRS and CDR2 YFSETQ. The CDR3 sequence: CASSVRGGPDTQYF. CDR3 nucleotides: TGCGCCAGCAGCGTCCGCGGGGGCCCAGATACGCAGTATTTT.

In nucleotides, the CDR3 is TGTGCCAGCAACCTGGTGGAGTTAGCCAACACTGAAGCTTTCTTT. Translated: CASNLVELANTEAFF. The rearrangement links TRBV5-6 to TRBJ1-1, with unresolved D. Trimming left V 6 bases short and J 2 bases short, with 17 bases between. The germline gives CDR1 SGHDT, CDR2 YYEEEE. The CDR3 loop spans 15 amino acids.

This clonotype has only a few counts. This chain uses TRBV12-3 or TRBV12-4 with TRBJ1-5; 7 bases line up with TRBD1. This CDR3 spans 14 amino acids. V was pared by 6 bases and J by 5 bases, with 7 bases of the junction left unmatched. As DNA, the CDR3 is TGTGCCAGCAGCTGGGGACAGTCCGATCAGCCCCAGCATTTT. Its protein is CASSWGQSDQPQHF.

CDR3 in DNA: TGTGCCAGCAGTTATAGGGGCGGCGAGCAGTACTTC. Translation: CASSYRGGEQYF. This rearrangement joins TRBV6-5 to TRBJ2-7, with a weak D call TRBD1 (5 bases). This CDR3 spans 12 amino acids. Germline V gives CDR1 MNHEY, CDR2 SVGAGI. Deletions cut 3 bases from V and 6 bases from J, with 9 bases between.

This clonotype was picked up a small number of times. This sequence joins TRBV25-1 and TRBJ1-2; D is ambiguous. Germline V gene lookup returns CDR1 MGHDK and CDR2 SYGVNS. The V end was cut by 7 bases, the J end by 4 bases, with 13 bases between. CDR3 size: 13 residues. The CDR3 nucleotides are TGTGCCAGCATTGGGTTGGGGAGCTATGGCTACACCTTC. Its translation: CASIGLGSYGYTF.

This chain joins TRBV20-1 and TRBJ2-5; 7 nucleotides line up with TRBD1. This CDR3 has 15 amino acids. V was pared by 3 bases and J by 3 bases, with 10 bases of the junction left unmatched. From germline, CDR1 is DFQATT and CDR2 SNEGSKA (reference sequence). The chain's CDR3 is CSARKVGTAEETQYF. In DNA form, the CDR3 reads TGCAGTGCTAGGAAAGTTGGGACAGCGGAAGAGACCCAGTACTTC.